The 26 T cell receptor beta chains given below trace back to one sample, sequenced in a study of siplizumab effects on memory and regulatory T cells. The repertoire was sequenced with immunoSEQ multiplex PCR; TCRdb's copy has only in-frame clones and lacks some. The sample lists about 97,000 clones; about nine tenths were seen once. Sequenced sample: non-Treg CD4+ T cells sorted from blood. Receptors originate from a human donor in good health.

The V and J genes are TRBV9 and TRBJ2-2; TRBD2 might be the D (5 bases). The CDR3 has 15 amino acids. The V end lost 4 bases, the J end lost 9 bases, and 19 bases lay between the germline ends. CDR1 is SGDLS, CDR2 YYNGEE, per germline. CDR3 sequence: CASSPGSGGLRELFF. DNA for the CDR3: TGTGCCAGCAGCCCTGGGTCTGGCGGGCTAAGGGAGCTGTTTTTT.

CDR3 loop: CAWSVLVRDSPLHF. Here the CDR3 DNA reads TGTGCCTGGAGTGTCCTGGTAAGGGATTCACCCCTCCACTTT. This sequence joins TRBV30 and TRBJ1-6; no clear D gene. Germline V gene sequence: CDR1 GTSNPN, CDR2 SVGIG (reference sequence). The CDR3 spans 14 residues. Trimming removed 0 bases at V and 8 bases at J, with 11 bases between.

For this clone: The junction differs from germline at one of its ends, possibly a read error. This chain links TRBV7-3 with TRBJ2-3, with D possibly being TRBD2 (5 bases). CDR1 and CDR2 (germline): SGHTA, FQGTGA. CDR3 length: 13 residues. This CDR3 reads CANSLGSTDTQYF. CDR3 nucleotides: TGTGCCAACAGCTTGGGGAGTACAGATACGCAGTATTTT.

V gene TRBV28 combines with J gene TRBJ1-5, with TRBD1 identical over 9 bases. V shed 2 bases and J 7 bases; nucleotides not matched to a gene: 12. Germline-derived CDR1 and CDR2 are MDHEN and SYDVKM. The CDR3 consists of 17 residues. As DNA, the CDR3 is TGTGCCAGCAGTTTACTCCCGGGACAGGGCGGGGAGCAGCCCCAGCATTTT. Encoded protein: CASSLLPGQGGEQPQHF.

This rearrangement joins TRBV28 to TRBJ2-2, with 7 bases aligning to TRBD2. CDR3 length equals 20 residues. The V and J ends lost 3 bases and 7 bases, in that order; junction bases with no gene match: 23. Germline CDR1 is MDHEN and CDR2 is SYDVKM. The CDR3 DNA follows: TGTGCCAGCAGTTTCCTGGACGGATTGGGGAGGGCCGGGGAAAGCGGGGAGCTGTTTTTT. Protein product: CASSFLDGLGRAGESGELFF.

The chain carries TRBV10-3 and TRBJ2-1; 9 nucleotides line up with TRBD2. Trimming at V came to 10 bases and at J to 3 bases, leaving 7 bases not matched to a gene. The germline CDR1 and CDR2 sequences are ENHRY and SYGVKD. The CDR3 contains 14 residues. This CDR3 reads CATLLSGSYNEQFF. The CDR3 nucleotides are TGTGCCACCCTACTTAGCGGGAGCTACAATGAGCAGTTCTTC.

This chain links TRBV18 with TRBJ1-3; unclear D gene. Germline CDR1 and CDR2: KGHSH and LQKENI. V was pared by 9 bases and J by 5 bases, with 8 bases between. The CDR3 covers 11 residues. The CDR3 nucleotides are TGTGCCAGTTCGGAGAGAAACACCATATATTTT. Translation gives CASSERNTIYF.

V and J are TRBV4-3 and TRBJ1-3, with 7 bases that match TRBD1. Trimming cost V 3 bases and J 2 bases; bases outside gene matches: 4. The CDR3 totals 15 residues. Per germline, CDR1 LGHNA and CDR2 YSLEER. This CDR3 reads CASSHDREAGNTIYF. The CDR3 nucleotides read TGCGCCAGCAGCCACGACAGGGAGGCTGGAAACACCATATATTTT.

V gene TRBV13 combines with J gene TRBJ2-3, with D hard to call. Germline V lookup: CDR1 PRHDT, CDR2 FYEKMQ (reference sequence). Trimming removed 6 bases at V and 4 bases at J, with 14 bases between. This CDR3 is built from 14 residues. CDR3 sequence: CASSQSSSADTQYF. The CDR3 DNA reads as TGTGCCAGCAGTCAGAGCAGCAGCGCAGATACGCAGTATTTT.

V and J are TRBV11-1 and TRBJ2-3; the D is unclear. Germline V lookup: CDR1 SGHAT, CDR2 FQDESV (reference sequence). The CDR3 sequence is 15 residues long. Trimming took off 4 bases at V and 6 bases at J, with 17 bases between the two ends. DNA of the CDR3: TGTGCCAGCAGCTCAGAAGGTCTTCGATCGGATACGCAGTATTTT. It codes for CASSSEGLRSDTQYF.

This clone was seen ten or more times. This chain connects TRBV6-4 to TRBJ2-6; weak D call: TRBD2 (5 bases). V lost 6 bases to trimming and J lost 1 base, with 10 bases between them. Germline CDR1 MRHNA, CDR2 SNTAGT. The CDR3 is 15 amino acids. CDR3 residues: CASSEEGSGANVLTF. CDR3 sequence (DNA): TGTGCCAGCAGCGAAGAGGGTTCTGGGGCCAACGTCCTGACTTTC.

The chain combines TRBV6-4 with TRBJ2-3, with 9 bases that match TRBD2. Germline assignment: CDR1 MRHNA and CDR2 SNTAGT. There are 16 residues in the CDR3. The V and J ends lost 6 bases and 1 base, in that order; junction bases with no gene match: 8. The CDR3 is CASSAASGARTDTQYF. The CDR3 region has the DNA TGTGCCAGCAGCGCCGCTAGCGGGGCCCGCACAGATACGCAGTATTTT.

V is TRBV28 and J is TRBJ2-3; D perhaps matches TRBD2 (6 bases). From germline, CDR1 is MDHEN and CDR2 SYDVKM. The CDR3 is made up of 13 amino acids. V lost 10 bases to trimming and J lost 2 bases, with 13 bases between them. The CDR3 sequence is CAMGTANTDTQYF. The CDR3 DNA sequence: TGTGCCATGGGGACTGCTAACACAGATACGCAGTATTTT.

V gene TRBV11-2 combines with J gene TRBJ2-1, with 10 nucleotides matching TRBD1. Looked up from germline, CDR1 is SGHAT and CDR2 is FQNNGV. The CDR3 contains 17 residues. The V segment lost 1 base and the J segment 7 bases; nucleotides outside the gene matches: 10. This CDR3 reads CASSLGPGQGNKNEQFF. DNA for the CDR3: TGTGCCAGCAGCTTAGGCCCGGGACAGGGGAATAAAAATGAGCAGTTCTTC.

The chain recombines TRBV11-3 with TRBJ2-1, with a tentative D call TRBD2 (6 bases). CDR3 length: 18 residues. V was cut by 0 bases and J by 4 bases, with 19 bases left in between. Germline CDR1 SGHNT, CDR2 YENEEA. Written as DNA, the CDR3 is TGTGCCAGCAGCTTAGATTCCCCGGGGGTCATACCTTACAATGAGCAGTTCTTC. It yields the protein CASSLDSPGVIPYNEQFF.

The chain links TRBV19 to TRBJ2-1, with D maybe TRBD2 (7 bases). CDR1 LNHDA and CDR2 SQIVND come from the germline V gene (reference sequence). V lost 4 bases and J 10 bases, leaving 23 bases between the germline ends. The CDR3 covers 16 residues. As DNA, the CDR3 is TGTGCCAGTAGTAAGGGGGGGCTAGCGGCACTGGGAGAGCAGTTCTTC. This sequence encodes CASSKGGLAALGEQFF.

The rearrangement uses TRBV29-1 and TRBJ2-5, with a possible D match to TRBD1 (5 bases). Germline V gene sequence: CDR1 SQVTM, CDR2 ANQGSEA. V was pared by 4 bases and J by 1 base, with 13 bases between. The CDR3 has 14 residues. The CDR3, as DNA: TGCAGCGTTGTTGGAGACAGAATCCAAGAGACCCAGTACTTC. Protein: CSVVGDRIQETQYF.

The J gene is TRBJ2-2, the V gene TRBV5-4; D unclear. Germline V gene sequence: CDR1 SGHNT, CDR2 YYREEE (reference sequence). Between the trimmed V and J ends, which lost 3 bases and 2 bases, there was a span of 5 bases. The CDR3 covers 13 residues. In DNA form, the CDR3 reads TGTGCCAGCAGCTGGATAAACACCGGGGAGCTGTTTTTT. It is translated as CASSWINTGELFF.

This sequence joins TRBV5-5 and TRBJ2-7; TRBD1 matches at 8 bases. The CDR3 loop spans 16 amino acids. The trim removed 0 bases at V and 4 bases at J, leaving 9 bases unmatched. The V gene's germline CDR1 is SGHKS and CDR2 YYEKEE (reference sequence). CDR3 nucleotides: TGTGCCAGCAGCTTGGCCGGACAGGGTCGTGTATACGAGCAGTACTTC. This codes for CASSLAGQGRVYEQYF.

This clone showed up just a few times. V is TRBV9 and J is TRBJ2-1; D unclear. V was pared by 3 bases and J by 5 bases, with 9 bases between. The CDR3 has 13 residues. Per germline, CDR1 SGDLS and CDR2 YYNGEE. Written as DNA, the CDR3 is TGTGCCAGCAGCGCCCCTAACCACAATGAGCAGTTCTTC. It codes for CASSAPNHNEQFF.

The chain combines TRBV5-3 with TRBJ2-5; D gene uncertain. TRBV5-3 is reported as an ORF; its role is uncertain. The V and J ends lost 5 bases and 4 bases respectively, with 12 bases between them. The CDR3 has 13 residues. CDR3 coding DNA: TGTGCCAGAAGGGGCAACTGGCGAGAGACCCAGTACTTC. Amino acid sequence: CARRGNWRETQYF.

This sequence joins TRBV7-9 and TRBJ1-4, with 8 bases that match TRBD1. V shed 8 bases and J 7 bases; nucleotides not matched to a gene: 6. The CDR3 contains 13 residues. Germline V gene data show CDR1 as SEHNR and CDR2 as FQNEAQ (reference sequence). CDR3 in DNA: TGTGCCAGCGAAGGACAGGGTGGTGAAAAACTGTTTTTT. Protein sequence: CASEGQGGEKLFF. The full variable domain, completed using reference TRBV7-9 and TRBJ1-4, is DTGVSQNPRHKITKRGQNVTFRCDPISEHNRLYWYRQTLGQGPEFLTYFQNEAQLEKSRLLSDRFSAERPKGSFSTLEIQRTEQGDSAMYLCASEGQGGEKLFFGSGTQLSVL.

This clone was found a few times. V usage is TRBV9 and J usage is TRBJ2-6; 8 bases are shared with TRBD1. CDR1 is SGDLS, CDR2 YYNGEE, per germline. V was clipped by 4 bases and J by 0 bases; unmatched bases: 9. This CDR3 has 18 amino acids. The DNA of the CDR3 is TGTGCCAGCAGCTCGCCAGGGGGCATTCCCTCTGGGGCCAACGTCCTGACTTTC. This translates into CASSSPGGIPSGANVLTF.

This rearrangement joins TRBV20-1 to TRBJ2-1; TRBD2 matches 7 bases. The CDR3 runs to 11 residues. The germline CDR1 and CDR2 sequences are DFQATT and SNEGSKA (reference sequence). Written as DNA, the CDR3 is TGCGGAAGCGGGAACTACAATGAGCAGTTCTTC. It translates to CGSGNYNEQFF.

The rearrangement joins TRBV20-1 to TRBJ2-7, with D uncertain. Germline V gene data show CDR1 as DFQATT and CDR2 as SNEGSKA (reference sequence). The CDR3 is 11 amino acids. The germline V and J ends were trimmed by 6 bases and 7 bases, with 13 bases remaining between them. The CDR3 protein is CSADSAQEQYF. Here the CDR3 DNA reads TGCAGTGCCGACTCGGCTCAGGAGCAGTACTTC.

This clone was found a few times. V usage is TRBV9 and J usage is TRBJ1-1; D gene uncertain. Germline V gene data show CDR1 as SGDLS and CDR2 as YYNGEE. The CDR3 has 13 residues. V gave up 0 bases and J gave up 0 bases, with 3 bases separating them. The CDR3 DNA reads TGTGCCAGCAGCGTAGCTATGAACACTGAAGCTTTCTTT. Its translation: CASSVAMNTEAFF.